The 2 T cell receptor beta chains listed next were all sequenced from one sample in a study of T cells in Graves' hyperthyroidism and ophthalmopathy. What was amplified from RNA transcripts were TCR beta CDR3 regions. The HTBI set primed first-round TCR CDR3 RT-PCR. TCRdb processed the multiplex PCR reads anew with MiXCR; each CDR3 protein has one entry. This sample has approximately 300,000 distinct CDR3 sequences; more than 15% occur once, and the top ten carry approximately 60%. Sample: blood. The source of these receptors is a woman between 55 and 75 years old with Graves' ophthalmopathy.

This clonotype was observed a handful of times. The rearrangement uses TRBV20-1 and TRBJ2-2, with 8 bases matching TRBD1. The ends lost 6 bases at V and 0 bases at J; junction bases unmatched: 6. Per germline, CDR1 DFQATT and CDR2 SNEGSKA (reference sequence). The length of the CDR3 is 15 residues. The CDR3 nucleotides are TGCAGTGCCCCGGACAGGGTCTCGAACACCGGGGAGCTGTTTTTT. It encodes CSAPDRVSNTGELFF.

This clonotype was seen a handful of times. The rearrangement uses TRBV5-5 and TRBJ2-7; 8 positions agree with TRBD2. CDR3 length: 14 residues. In germline, CDR1 is SGHKS, CDR2 YYEKEE (reference sequence). Trimming at V came to 2 bases and at J to 3 bases, leaving 4 bases not matched to a gene. The CDR3 nucleotides read TGTGCCAGCAGCTTCCCCAGCGGGGGCTACGAGCAGTACTTC. As protein: CASSFPSGGYEQYF. Using reference TRBV5-5 and TRBJ2-7 for the parts outside the CDR3, the full variable domain is DAGVTQSPTHLIKTRGQQVTLRCSPISGHKSVSWYQQVLGQGPQFIFQYYEKEERGRGNFPDRFSARQFPNYSSELNVNALLLGDSALYLCASSFPSGGYEQYFGPGTRLTVT.